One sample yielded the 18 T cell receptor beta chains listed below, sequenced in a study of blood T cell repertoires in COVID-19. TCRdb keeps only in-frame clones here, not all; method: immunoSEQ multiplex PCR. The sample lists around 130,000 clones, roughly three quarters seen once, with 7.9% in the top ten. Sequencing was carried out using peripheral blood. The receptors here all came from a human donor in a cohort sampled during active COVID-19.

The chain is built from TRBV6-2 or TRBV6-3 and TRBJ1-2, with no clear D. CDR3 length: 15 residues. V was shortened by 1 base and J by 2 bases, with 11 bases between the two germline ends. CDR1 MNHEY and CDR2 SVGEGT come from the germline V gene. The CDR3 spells CASSYLTDYNYGYTF. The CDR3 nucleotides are TGTGCCAGCAGTTACTTAACAGACTACAACTATGGCTACACCTTC.

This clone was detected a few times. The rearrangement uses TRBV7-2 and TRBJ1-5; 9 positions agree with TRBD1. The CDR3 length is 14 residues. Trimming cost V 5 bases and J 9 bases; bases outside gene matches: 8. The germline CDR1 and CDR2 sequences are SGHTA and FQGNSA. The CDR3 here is CASSTDRGVRPQHF. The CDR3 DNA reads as TGTGCCAGCAGCACGGACAGGGGAGTTCGGCCCCAGCATTTT.

The CDR3 region has the DNA TGTGCCAGTAGTATAGCCACAGGGGGCGCTTATGGCTACACCTTC. This encodes CASSIATGGAYGYTF. The gene calls are TRBV19 and TRBJ1-2, with 9 bases matching TRBD1. Germline V lookup: CDR1 LNHDA, CDR2 SQIVND (reference sequence). The CDR3 is made up of 15 amino acids. V lost 1 base and J lost 5; bases outside the gene matches: 5.

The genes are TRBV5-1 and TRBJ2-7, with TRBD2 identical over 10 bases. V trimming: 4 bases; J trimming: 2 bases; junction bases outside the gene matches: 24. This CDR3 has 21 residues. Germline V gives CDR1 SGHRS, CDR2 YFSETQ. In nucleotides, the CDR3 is TGCGCCAGCAGCCCGGGGCGAGGGCGGGCTAGCGGGAGACAGACAACCTACGAGCAGTACTTC. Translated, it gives CASSPGRGRASGRQTTYEQYF.

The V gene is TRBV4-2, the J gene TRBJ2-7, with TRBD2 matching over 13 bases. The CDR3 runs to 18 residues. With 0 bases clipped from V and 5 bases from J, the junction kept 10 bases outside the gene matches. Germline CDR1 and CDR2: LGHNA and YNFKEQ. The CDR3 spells CASSQDGTSGERENEQYF. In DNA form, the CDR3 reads TGTGCCAGCAGCCAAGACGGGACTAGCGGGGAGAGGGAGAACGAGCAGTACTTC.

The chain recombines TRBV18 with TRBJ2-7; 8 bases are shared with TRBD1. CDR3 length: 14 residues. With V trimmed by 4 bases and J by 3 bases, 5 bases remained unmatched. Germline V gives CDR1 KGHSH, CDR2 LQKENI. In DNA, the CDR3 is TGTGCCAGCTCACGGGGACAGGAAGGCTACGAGCAGTACTTC. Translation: CASSRGQEGYEQYF.

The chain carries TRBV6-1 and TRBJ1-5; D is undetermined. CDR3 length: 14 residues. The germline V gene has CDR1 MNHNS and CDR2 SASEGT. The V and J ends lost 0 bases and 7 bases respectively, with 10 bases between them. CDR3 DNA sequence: TGTGCCAGCAGTGAAGCAGGCGGGCTCCAGCCCCAGCATTTT. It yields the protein CASSEAGGLQPQHF.

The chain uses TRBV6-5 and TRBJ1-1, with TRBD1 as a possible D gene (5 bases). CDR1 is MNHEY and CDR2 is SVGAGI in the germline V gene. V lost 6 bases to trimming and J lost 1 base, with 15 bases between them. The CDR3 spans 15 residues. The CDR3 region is CASRRDIDRNTEAFF. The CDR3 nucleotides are TGTGCCAGCAGACGAGATATTGACAGGAACACTGAAGCTTTCTTT.

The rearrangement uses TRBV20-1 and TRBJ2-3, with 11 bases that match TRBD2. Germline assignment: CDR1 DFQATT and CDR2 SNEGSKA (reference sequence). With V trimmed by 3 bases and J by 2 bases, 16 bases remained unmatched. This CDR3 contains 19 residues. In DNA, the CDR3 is TGCAGTGCTAGTGACCGAGCCTCGGGGACTAGCGGTAACACAGATACGCAGTATTTT. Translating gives CSASDRASGTSGNTDTQYF.

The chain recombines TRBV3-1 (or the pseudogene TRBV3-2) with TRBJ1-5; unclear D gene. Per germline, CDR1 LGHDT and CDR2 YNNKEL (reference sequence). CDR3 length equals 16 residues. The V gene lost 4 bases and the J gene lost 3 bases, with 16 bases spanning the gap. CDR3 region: CASSLGGGGPNQPQHF. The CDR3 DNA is TGTGCCAGCAGCCTAGGTGGAGGAGGGCCCAATCAGCCCCAGCATTTT.

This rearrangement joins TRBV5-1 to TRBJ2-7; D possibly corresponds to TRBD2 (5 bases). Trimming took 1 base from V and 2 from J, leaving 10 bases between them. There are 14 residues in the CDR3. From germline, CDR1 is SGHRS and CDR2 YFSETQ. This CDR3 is CASSLSTGTYEQYF. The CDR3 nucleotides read TGCGCCAGCAGCTTGAGCACGGGGACCTACGAGCAGTACTTC.

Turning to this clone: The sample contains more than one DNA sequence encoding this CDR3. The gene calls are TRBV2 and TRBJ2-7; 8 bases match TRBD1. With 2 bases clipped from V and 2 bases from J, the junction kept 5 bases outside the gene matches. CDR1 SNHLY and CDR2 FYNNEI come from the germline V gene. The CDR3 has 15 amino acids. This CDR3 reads CASSERSGGPYEQYF. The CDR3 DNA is TGTGCCAGCAGTGAAAGGTCAGGGGGCCCCTACGAGCAGTACTTC. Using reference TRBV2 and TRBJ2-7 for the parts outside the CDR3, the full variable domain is EPEVTQTPSHQVTQMGQEVILRCVPISNHLYFYWYRQILGQKVEFLVSFYNNEISEKSEIFDDQFSVERPDGSNFTLKIRSTKLEDSAMYFCASSERSGGPYEQYFGPGTRLTVT.

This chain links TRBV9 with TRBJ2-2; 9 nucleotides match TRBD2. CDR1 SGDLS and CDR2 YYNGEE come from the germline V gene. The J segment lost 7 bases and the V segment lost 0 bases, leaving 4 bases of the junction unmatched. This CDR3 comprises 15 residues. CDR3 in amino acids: CASSVEGLAIGELFF. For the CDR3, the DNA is TGTGCCAGCAGCGTAGAGGGACTAGCTATCGGGGAGCTGTTTTTT.

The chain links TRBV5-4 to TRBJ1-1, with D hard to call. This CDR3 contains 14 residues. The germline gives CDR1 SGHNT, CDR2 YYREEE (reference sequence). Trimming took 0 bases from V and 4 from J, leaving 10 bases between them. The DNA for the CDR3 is TGTGCCAGCAGCTTGGGCACAACACCCACTGAAGCTTTCTTT. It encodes CASSLGTTPTEAFF.

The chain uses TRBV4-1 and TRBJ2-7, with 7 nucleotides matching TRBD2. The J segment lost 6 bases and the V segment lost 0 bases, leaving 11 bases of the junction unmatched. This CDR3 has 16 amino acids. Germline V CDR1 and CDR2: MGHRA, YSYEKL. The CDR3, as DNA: TGCGCCAGCAGCCAAGATGTGCGACTAGCTTCGTCCGAGCAGTACTTC. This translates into CASSQDVRLASSEQYF.

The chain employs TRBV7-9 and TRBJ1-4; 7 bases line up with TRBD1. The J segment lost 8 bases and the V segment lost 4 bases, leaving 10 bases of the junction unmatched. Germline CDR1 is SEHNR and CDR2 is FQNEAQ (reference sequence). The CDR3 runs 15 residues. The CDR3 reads CASSSTDRAGEKLFF. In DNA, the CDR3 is TGTGCCAGCAGCTCAACAGACAGGGCAGGGGAAAAACTGTTTTTT.

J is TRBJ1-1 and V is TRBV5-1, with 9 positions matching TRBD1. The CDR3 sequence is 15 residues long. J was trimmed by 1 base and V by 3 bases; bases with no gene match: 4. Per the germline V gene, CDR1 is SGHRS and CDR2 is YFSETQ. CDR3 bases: TGCGCCAGCAGCTCATCGACAGGGGGGAACACTGAAGCTTTCTTT. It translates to CASSSSTGGNTEAFF.

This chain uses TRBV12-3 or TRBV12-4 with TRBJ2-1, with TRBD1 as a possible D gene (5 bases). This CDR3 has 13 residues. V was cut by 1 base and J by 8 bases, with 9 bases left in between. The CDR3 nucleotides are TGTGCCAGCAGTTTAGGCAGGGTTGATGAGCAGTTCTTC. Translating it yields CASSLGRVDEQFF.